The clone carrying this T cell receptor (beta chain) was observed a few times. The antigen is not known. These data originate in a study of response to subunit inactivated influenza vaccine. Study findings and constraints: Researchers suggested that each seasonal influenza vaccination recruits few new T cells.

Each CDR3 protein gets one entry after TCRdb re-called the RT-PCR reads with MiXCR. The sample records around 650,000 distinct CDR3 sequences, 15% to 19% being singletons. Trimming took off 3 bases at V and 9 bases at J, with 12 bases between the two ends. CDR1 is DFQATT, CDR2 SNEGSKA, per germline (reference sequence). This CDR3 is built from 12 residues. The gene calls are TRBV20-1 and TRBJ2-1, with D unresolved. This receptor was identified in a man in his fifties who received an inactivated influenza vaccine. Sequences were derived from PBMCs from blood, sampled 11 to 12 days after vaccination. CDR3 protein: CSARLRMAEQFF. DNA of the CDR3: TGCAGTGCTAGGCTTCGGATGGCTGAGCAGTTCTTC.